The rows below give T cell receptor beta chains drawn from one sample of a study of blood T cell repertoires in COVID-19. TCRdb's table, derived via immunoSEQ multiplex PCR, lists solely in-frame clones and lacks some. Found here are 200,000 to 250,000 clones, about nine tenths of them singletons; the top ten hold roughly 2.6%. Sequenced sample: peripheral blood. The receptors were sampled from a man aged 30 to 45 with COVID-19, enrolled during active disease. Each CDR3 is given with its conserved first and last residue. The order of the fields is V gene, clone size, D gene, J gene, CDR3 DNA, CDR3 protein. A D gene is named only where the DNA matches it firmly. Clone size is given for some rows only: seen once, a few or many times, or a class if the clone is expanded.

TRBV7-6	.	.	TRBJ2-6	TGTGCCAGCAGCGTGGGCAGGGCTGGGGCCAACGTCCTGACTTTC	CASSVGRAGANVLTF
TRBV19	.	TRBD1	TRBJ1-4	TGTGCCAGTAGTAGGGGACAGGGGAATGAAAAACTGTTTTTT	CASSRGQGNEKLFF
TRBV11-3	.	TRBD1	TRBJ2-1	TGTGCCAGCAGCTTAGATGGGACAGGGGGCAAGGGAGGTAAGAGGAATGAGCAGTTCTTC	CASSLDGTGGKGGKRNEQFF
TRBV6-2/TRBV6-3	.	.	TRBJ1-1	TGTGCCAGCAGTTACCCTTCGGAAGCTTTCTTT	CASSYPSEAFF
TRBV28	.	TRBD1	TRBJ2-1	TGTGCCAGCAGTTCTCCGGGACAGGGGGCCCATGAGCAGTTCTTC	CASSSPGQGAHEQFF
TRBV27	.	TRBD1	TRBJ1-1	TGTGCCAGCAGGCATTCAGGGGGGCACACTGAAGCTTTCTTT	CASRHSGGHTEAFF
TRBV5-4	.	TRBD1	TRBJ1-6	TGTGCCAGCAGCGGGGACAGGAGCTCTAATTCACCCCTCCACTTT	CASSGDRSSNSPLHF
TRBV29-1	.	.	TRBJ2-1	TGCAGCGCCAGACACTACAATGAGCAGTTCTTC	CSARHYNEQFF
TRBV11-2	.	TRBD2	TRBJ2-2	TGTGCCAGCAGCTTAGACCTAGCGGGAGTATGGATCGGGGAGCTGTTTTTT	CASSLDLAGVWIGELFF
TRBV18	.	TRBD2	TRBJ2-7	TGTGCCAGCTCACACCCGGAAAAAGCGGGAGAGCAGTACTTC	CASSHPEKAGEQYF
TRBV9	few	.	TRBJ1-1	TGTGCCAGCAGCTCGGTAGGGAGGGGCACTGAAGCTTTCTTT	CASSSVGRGTEAFF
TRBV5-4	.	.	TRBJ1-1	TGTGCCAGCAACTCCGGGGACTTGAACACTGAAGCTTTCTTT	CASNSGDLNTEAFF
TRBV28	.	.	TRBJ1-2	TGTGCCAGCAGTTACACAGGGAACTATGGCTACACCTTC	CASSYTGNYGYTF
TRBV6-5	.	TRBD1	TRBJ2-7	TGTGCCAGCAGTTATCAGGGGGACCCCTACGAGCAGTACTTC	CASSYQGDPYEQYF
TRBV5-6	once	TRBD1	TRBJ2-3	TGTGCCAGCAGCACGCCGACAGGGGGCGGGACAGATACGCAGTATTTT	CASSTPTGGGTDTQYF
TRBV7-3	.	.	TRBJ2-7	TGTGCCAGCAGCTTACCTGTAGTAGAGAGCTACGAGCAGTACTTC	CASSLPVVESYEQYF
TRBV6-5	few	.	TRBJ1-1	TGTGCCAGCAGTTACGGGGCAGGGAGGTGGAACACTGAAGCTTTCTTT	CASSYGAGRWNTEAFF
TRBV5-4	once	.	TRBJ2-3	TGTGCCAGCAGCTGGAGGGGCACAGATACGCAGTATTTT	CASSWRGTDTQYF
TRBV6-2/TRBV6-3	once	TRBD1	TRBJ1-2	TGTGCCAGCAGTTACGGACAGGGCGGTGGCTACACCTTC	CASSYGQGGGYTF
TRBV19	once	.	TRBJ2-5	TGTGCCAGTAGTGCCGACAGGTGGGTTTCAGAGACCCAGTACTTC	CASSADRWVSETQYF
TRBV24-1	.	.	TRBJ1-2	TGTGCCACCAACAGCGGATCAGAAGGCTACACCTTC	CATNSGSEGYTF
TRBV2	.	TRBD1	TRBJ1-2	TGTGCCAGCATTCCAGGGGGCACTGGCTACACCTTC	CASIPGGTGYTF
TRBV6-5	.	TRBD1	TRBJ1-5	TGTGCCAGCAACCCCCAGGGGGCCGGGCAGCCCCAGCATTTT	CASNPQGAGQPQHF
TRBV10-3	.	TRBD1	TRBJ1-2	TGTGCCATCAGTGACGTTTTGGGACAGGCGCAAACTAACTATGGCTACACCTTC	CAISDVLGQAQTNYGYTF
TRBV19	few	TRBD2	TRBJ2-1	TGTGCCAGTAGTATAAGCGGGATGAATGAGCAGTTCTTC	CASSISGMNEQFF
TRBV28	.	.	TRBJ1-2	TGTGCCAGCAGTTTGGGCAGGGGAACCTATGGCTACACCTTC	CASSLGRGTYGYTF
TRBV2	.	TRBD1	TRBJ2-7	TGTGCCAGCAGCCGGGACAGGGAATCGGGGCAGTACTTC	CASSRDRESGQYF
TRBV28	few	TRBD1	TRBJ2-7	TGTGCCAGCAGCCCCTTACCTATTGTTTTTGAGGGACAGCCGACCTACGAGCAGTACTTC	CASSPLPIVFEGQPTYEQYF
TRBV18	.	TRBD2	TRBJ2-7	TGTGCCAGCTCGCCGGGACTAGCGGGCGGCTCCTACGAGCAGTACTTC	CASSPGLAGGSYEQYF
TRBV6-5	.	.	TRBJ1-3	TGTGCCAGCAGTTACTCGATAGCAGGGGTTGGAAACACCATATATTTT	CASSYSIAGVGNTIYF
TRBV5-6	.	TRBD1	TRBJ1-3	TGTGCCAGCAGCACCCGACAGGGATCTGGAAACACCATATATTTT	CASSTRQGSGNTIYF
TRBV18	.	TRBD1	TRBJ1-2	TGTGCCAGCTCATTCGGACAGGGGCGTCTTTCTAACTATGGCTACACCTTC	CASSFGQGRLSNYGYTF
TRBV7-2	.	TRBD2	TRBJ2-1	TGTGCCAGCAGCTTAGCATCGGGGGGGGACTACAATGAGCAGTTCTTC	CASSLASGGDYNEQFF
TRBV3-1/TRBV3-2	.	.	TRBJ1-5	TGTGCCAGCAGCCAAGGAACAGGAGCCTTACAGCCCCAGCATTTT	CASSQGTGALQPQHF
TRBV18	.	TRBD1	TRBJ1-4	TGTGCCAGCTCACCACTTCGACAGGGAGGTGAAAAACTGTTTTTT	CASSPLRQGGEKLFF
TRBV20-1	.	TRBD1	TRBJ2-4	TGCAGTGCTAGTGGGCAGGACAGGAACATTCAGTACTTC	CSASGQDRNIQYF
TRBV18	.	.	TRBJ2-3	TGTGCCAGCTCACCAAGAGGGAGTAGCACAGATACGCAGTATTTT	CASSPRGSSTDTQYF
TRBV3-1/TRBV3-2	once	.	TRBJ1-2	TGTGCCAGCAGCCAGGGCCCCGGAAGACCGAACTATGGCTACACCTTC	CASSQGPGRPNYGYTF
TRBV5-1	.	TRBD2	TRBJ2-1	TGCGCCAGCAGCCTCGGACTAGCGGGTCCTGCCTACAATGAGCAGTTCTTC	CASSLGLAGPAYNEQFF
TRBV6-5	.	TRBD2	TRBJ2-7	TGTGCCAGCACCTTACTAGCGGGAGGTAACTACGAGCAGTACTTC	CASTLLAGGNYEQYF